The entry below gives a single T cell receptor beta chain sequence along with its context. Its antigen is as yet unknown. Per the germline V gene, CDR1 is ENHRY and CDR2 is SYGVKD. After removal of 2 bases from V and 2 bases from J, the junction contained 12 bases not matched to a gene. The CDR3 runs 18 residues. PCR amplification relied on 60 Vbeta primers (plus 13 Jbeta primers). Profiling relied on immunoSEQ multiplex PCR, and the TCRdb table lists in-frame clones only, not all of them. This sample carries roughly 170,000 clones, around 80% of them seen once, and the ten largest clones take roughly 0.69%. This specimen comes from a study of cytomegalovirus exposure and HLA in healthy donors. Whole-study context: For the approximately 360 genotyped donors, roughly 80% fell within the Caucasian-associated ancestry cluster.

Findings of the study overall: Specificity of a few CMV-associated chains for CMV antigens was verified in vitro. In all likelihood, a cluster of highly shared sequence variants was a sequencing artifact. Using the classifier, cytomegalovirus status was reportedly diagnosed with high specificity and sensitivity.

J is TRBJ2-5 and V is TRBV10-3; 9 nucleotides line up with TRBD1. The sequence came from a woman aged 18-29 years in good health and CMV-seronegative. The sequencing input was PBMCs. The CDR3 is CAISEEVTGTGTQETQYF. Here the CDR3 DNA reads TGTGCCATCAGTGAGGAAGTGACCGGGACAGGGACACAAGAGACCCAGTACTTC.